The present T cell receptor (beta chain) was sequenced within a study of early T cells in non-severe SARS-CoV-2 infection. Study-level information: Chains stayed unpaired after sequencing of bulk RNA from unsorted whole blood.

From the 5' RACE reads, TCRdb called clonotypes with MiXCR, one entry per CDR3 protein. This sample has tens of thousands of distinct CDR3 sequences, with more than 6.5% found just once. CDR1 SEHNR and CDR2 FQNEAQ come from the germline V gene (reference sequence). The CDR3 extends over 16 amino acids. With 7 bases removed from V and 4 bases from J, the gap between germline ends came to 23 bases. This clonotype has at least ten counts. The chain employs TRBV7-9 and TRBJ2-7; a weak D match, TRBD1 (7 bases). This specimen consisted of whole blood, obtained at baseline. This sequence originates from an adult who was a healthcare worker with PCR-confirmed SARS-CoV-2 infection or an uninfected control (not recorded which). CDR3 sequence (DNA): TGTGCCAGCATGTCCGGTGAGGGCAGGGGGGTTTACGAGCAGTACTTC. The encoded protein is CASMSGEGRGVYEQYF.